These 25 T cell receptor beta chains were all obtained from the same sample, sequenced in a study of T cell repertoires in cytomegalovirus infection. Via MiXCR, TCRdb re-called the reads, giving one row per CDR3 protein. The top ten hold over 13% of the sample, which has hundreds of thousands of distinct CDR3 sequences, around 30% seen once. Which antigens these TCRs recognize remains unknown. The specimen comprised cultured CD8+ T cells from PBMCs, sampled from culture after CMV antigen stimulation. All receptors come from a human donor in good health (CMV status not recorded). Some clones in this sample may be carry-over from other donors' samples.

With respect to this clonotype: A read error is possible here, since a much larger clone lies one base away. The DNA for the CDR3 is TGTGCCAGCAGCCAACCGGGGGGTGTTAACACTGAAGCTTTCTTT. Translating it yields CASSQPGGVNTEAFF. The chain uses TRBV7-2 and TRBJ1-1, with D perhaps matching TRBD1 (5 bases). Looked up from germline, CDR1 is SGHTA and CDR2 is FQGNSA. The germline V and J ends were trimmed by 5 bases and 2 bases, with 15 bases remaining between them. The CDR3 sequence is 15 residues long. The full variable domain, in which reference TRBV7-2 and TRBJ1-1 provide the parts outside the CDR3, is GAGVSQSPSNKVTEKGKDVELRCDPISGHTALYWYRQSLGQGLEFLIYFQGNSAPDKSGLPSDRFSAERTGGSVSTLTIQRTQQEDSAVYLCASSQPGGVNTEAFFGQGTRLTVV.

This clonotype was observed a few times. The V gene is TRBV15, the J gene TRBJ1-2, with a tentative D call TRBD1 (6 bases). This CDR3 comprises 17 residues. The germline V and J ends were trimmed by 3 bases and 7 bases, with 24 bases remaining between them. Germline V gives CDR1 LNHNV, CDR2 YYDKDF (reference sequence). DNA for the CDR3: TGTGCCACCAGCAGCGACTCTCAGGGGCGTCTAAATATTGGCTACACCTTC. Translating it yields CATSSDSQGRLNIGYTF.

This clonotype was observed a handful of times. The rearrangement uses TRBV6-1 and TRBJ2-3; D is possibly TRBD1 (6 bases). CDR1 and CDR2 from the germline V gene are MNHNS and SASEGT. This CDR3 has 16 residues. Deletions cut 5 bases from V and 5 bases from J, with 20 bases between. The CDR3: CASSPTQGFGGDTQYF. Here the CDR3 DNA reads TGTGCCAGCAGTCCTACACAGGGTTTTGGGGGAGATACGCAGTATTTT.

The genes are TRBV29-1 and TRBJ2-5; D may be TRBD1 or TRBD2 (6 bases each). This CDR3 is 16 amino acids long. V gave up 4 bases and J gave up 0 bases, with 18 bases separating them. Germline assignment: CDR1 SQVTM and CDR2 ANQGSEA. CDR3 bases: TGCAGCGTTGGGGGGGTAGGAGGGGGTAACCAAGAGACCCAGTACTTC. Amino acid sequence: CSVGGVGGGNQETQYF.

The chain employs TRBV18 and TRBJ2-3; 7 bases are a match to TRBD1. J gave up 6 bases and V 2 bases, and 5 bases lay outside the gene matches. Looked up from germline, CDR1 is KGHSH and CDR2 is LQKENI. The CDR3 has 14 residues. CDR3: CASSPGTAPDTQYF. CDR3 sequence (DNA): TGTGCCAGCTCACCAGGGACAGCCCCGGATACGCAGTATTTT.

This chain uses TRBV9 with TRBJ2-1; 10 bases are shared with TRBD1. Germline loops: CDR1 SGDLS, CDR2 YYNGEE. This CDR3 is built from 15 residues. V shed 3 bases and J 3 bases; nucleotides not matched to a gene: 3. CDR3 amino acids: CASSADRGYYNEQFF. The CDR3 DNA is TGTGCCAGCAGCGCGGACAGGGGGTACTACAATGAGCAGTTCTTC.

The chain recombines TRBV2 with TRBJ2-7; 7 positions match TRBD2. Germline lookup yields CDR1 SNHLY and CDR2 FYNNEI. This CDR3 has 12 amino acids. V shed 7 bases, J shed 5 bases, and the junction held 5 bases outside the gene matches. The DNA for the CDR3 is TGTGCCAGCAACGGGGGGTCCCACGAGCAGTACGTC. This sequence encodes CASNGGSHEQYV.

There are a few counts of this clonotype. V gene TRBV6-1 combines with J gene TRBJ1-1; D is unresolved. From germline, CDR1 is MNHNS and CDR2 SASEGT. There are 15 residues in the CDR3. The V end lost 8 bases, the J end lost 4 bases, and 20 bases lay between the germline ends. CDR3 protein: CASGSPGAEGTEAFF. Written as DNA, the CDR3 is TGTGCCAGCGGTAGTCCGGGTGCCGAAGGCACTGAAGCTTTCTTT.

V gene TRBV27 combines with J gene TRBJ2-3; 12 bases fit TRBD2. The CDR3 is 19 residues long. J lost 2 bases, V lost 5 bases, and 14 bases had no gene match. Germline V gene lookup returns CDR1 MNHEY and CDR2 SMNVEV (reference sequence). The CDR3 sequence is CASSPEPPGLAGTTDTQYF. The DNA of the CDR3 is TGTGCCAGCAGTCCGGAACCCCCAGGACTAGCGGGGACCACAGATACGCAGTATTTT.

This clonotype has a count of ten or more. The chain uses TRBV12-3 or TRBV12-4 and TRBJ2-1, with TRBD1 identical over 8 bases. The CDR3 loop spans 14 amino acids. V trimming: 7 bases; J trimming: 4 bases; junction bases outside the gene matches: 6. CDR3 nucleotide sequence: TGTGCCAGCACTGGGACAGGTCCTTACAATGAGCAGTTCTTC. This encodes CASTGTGPYNEQFF.

The chain recombines TRBV19 with TRBJ1-4, with TRBD1 identical over 7 bases. CDR3 size: 14 residues. Trimming cost V 7 bases and J 8 bases; bases outside gene matches: 10. Germline CDR1 and CDR2: LNHDA and SQIVND (reference sequence). CDR3: CASIGRGLREKLFF. The DNA of the CDR3 is TGTGCCAGTATCGGAAGGGGGCTACGAGAAAAACTGTTTTTT.

The rearrangement uses TRBV25-1 and TRBJ1-4; the D is unclear. Trimming removed 5 bases at V and 3 bases at J, with 16 bases between. CDR3 length equals 16 residues. The germline CDR1 and CDR2 sequences are MGHDK and SYGVNS. The CDR3 DNA reads TGTGCCAGCAGTAGCCGGGATGGTCGGTCTAATGAAAAACTGTTTTTT. This codes for CASSSRDGRSNEKLFF. The full variable domain, completed using reference TRBV25-1 and TRBJ1-4, is EADIYQTPRYLVIGTGKKITLECSQTMGHDKMYWYQQDPGMELHLIHYSYGVNSTEKGDLSSESTVSRIRTEHFPLTLESARPSHTSQYLCASSSRDGRSNEKLFFGSGTQLSVL.

The J gene is TRBJ1-6, the V gene TRBV11-2; D gene uncertain. V lost 4 bases to trimming and J lost 0 bases, with 13 bases between them. This CDR3 is 17 amino acids long. Germline CDR1 reads SGHAT; CDR2 reads FQNNGV. CDR3 sequence: CASSSYSPRSYNSPLHF. CDR3 nucleotides: TGTGCCAGCAGCTCTTACAGCCCCCGCTCCTATAATTCACCCCTCCACTTT.

The gene calls are TRBV20-1 and TRBJ2-5; D remains unclear. Trimming removed 3 bases from V and 2 bases from J, with 13 bases in between. The germline V gene has CDR1 DFQATT and CDR2 SNEGSKA (reference sequence). The CDR3 covers 14 residues. CDR3 DNA: TGCAGTGCTAGGTCGCCGGAAGCTCAAGAGACCCAGTACTTC. It yields the protein CSARSPEAQETQYF.

About this clonotype: Just one base apart from a much larger clone, this may be a read error. The CDR3 DNA follows: TGTGCCAGCAGCCCGGACGGCAACTATGGCTACTCCTTC. It is translated as CASSPDGNYGYSF. The rearrangement uses TRBV12-3 or TRBV12-4 and TRBJ1-2; unclear D gene. CDR3 size: 13 residues.

This chain connects TRBV6-2 or TRBV6-3 to TRBJ1-1; TRBD1 matches at 9 bases. CDR1 and CDR2 from the germline V gene are MNHEY and SVGEGT. V gave up 1 base and J gave up 6 bases; unmatched junction bases: 9. The CDR3 is 16 amino acids. As DNA, the CDR3 is TGTGCCAGCAGTTACTTGGGACAGGGCTCTGGGGCTGAAGCTTTCTTT. Residues: CASSYLGQGSGAEAFF.

This clonotype was seen a few times. The rearrangement uses TRBV25-1 and TRBJ2-1; possibly TRBD1 or TRBD2 for D (5 bases each). This CDR3 has 16 residues. Trimming took 3 bases from V and 7 from J, leaving 19 bases between them. CDR1 and CDR2 (germline): MGHDK, SYGVNS. The CDR3 DNA follows: TGTGCCAGCAGTGATCCTCGGGGCTCCCTAAGGAATGAGCAGTTCTTC. Residues: CASSDPRGSLRNEQFF.

The chain uses TRBV7-6 and TRBJ2-7; perhaps TRBD2 as D (6 bases). The CDR3 has 14 amino acids. V lost 4 bases, J lost 3 bases, and 13 bases lay in between. The V gene's germline CDR1 is SGHVS and CDR2 FNYEAQ. The CDR3 sequence is CASSSQGGSYEQYF. CDR3 DNA: TGTGCCAGCAGCTCTCAGGGAGGTAGCTACGAGCAGTACTTC.

This clonotype was found many times. The V call is TRBV7-9, the J call TRBJ2-1; no firm D call. The CDR3 runs 14 residues. Germline V lookup: CDR1 SEHNR, CDR2 FQNEAQ (reference sequence). The V and J ends lost 7 bases and 4 bases respectively, with 14 bases between them. The CDR3 reads CASIGREHYNEQFF. CDR3 coding DNA: TGTGCCAGCATAGGAAGGGAACATTACAATGAGCAGTTCTTC.

This clonotype showed up just a few times. DNA for the CDR3: TGTGCCAGCAGTTCAGGAGGGGTAGTGGGCAATCAGCCCCAGCATTTT. Translated: CASSSGGVVGNQPQHF. The chain has TRBV12-3 or TRBV12-4 and TRBJ1-5; D possibly corresponds to TRBD1 (5 bases). Trimming removed 4 bases from V and 2 bases from J, with 15 bases in between. The CDR3 extends over 16 amino acids.

This clonotype was observed a handful of times. V and J are TRBV12-3 or TRBV12-4 and TRBJ1-5, with D possibly TRBD1 on 6 matching bases. Trimming took 6 bases from V and 8 from J, leaving 17 bases between them. The CDR3 is 14 amino acids. CDR3 nucleotide sequence: TGTGCCAGCAGAGGGGGGTCAGGGAAGGAGCCCCAGCATTTT. It codes for CASRGGSGKEPQHF.

This clonotype was recorded a few times. V is TRBV10-3 and J is TRBJ2-2, with 7 bases identical to TRBD1. V gave up 5 bases and J gave up 0 bases; unmatched junction bases: 3. The germline V gene encodes CDR1 ENHRY and CDR2 SYGVKD. The CDR3 is 15 amino acids. The CDR3, as DNA: TGTGCCATCAGTTGGGACAGAACGAACACCGGGGAGCTGTTTTTT. It yields the protein CAISWDRTNTGELFF.

The table lists this clonotype with many counts. The junction differs from germline at one of its ends, possibly a read error. CDR3 nucleotides: TGTGCCAGCAGCCGGACTGGAAACACCGGGGAGCTGTTTTTT. Its protein product is CASSRTGNTGELFF. This chain connects TRBV4-1 to TRBJ2-2; tentative D call: TRBD2 (5 bases). The CDR3 totals 14 residues. Germline CDR1 MGHRA, CDR2 YSYEKL.

The chain uses TRBV7-9 and TRBJ2-7; D may correspond to TRBD1 or TRBD2 (5 bases each). The CDR3 extends over 14 amino acids. Per germline, CDR1 SEHNR and CDR2 FQNEAQ (reference sequence). V gave up 5 bases and J gave up 0 bases, with 11 bases separating them. The CDR3: CASSVGDASYEQYV. CDR3 in DNA: TGTGCCAGCAGCGTCGGGGACGCCTCCTACGAGCAGTACGTC.

With respect to this clonotype: One end of the junction does not line up with germline, which may come from a read error. V is TRBV7-2 and J is TRBJ2-3; 7 bases align to TRBD2. Per the germline V gene, CDR1 is SGHTA and CDR2 is FQGNSA. The CDR3 has 16 amino acids. The CDR3: CVSSLGDAGVTDTQYF. The CDR3 region has the DNA TGTGTCAGCAGCTTAGGGGATGCGGGGGTCACAGATACGCAGTATTTT.